These 3 T cell receptor beta chains share one sample of origin, sequenced in a study of CD8 T cells in Susac syndrome. Reverse transcription used roughly 0.45 to 1 ug RNA and random hexamers. TCRdb itself ran the immunoSEQ multiplex PCR reads through MiXCR, one entry per CDR3 protein. The sample consists of 140,000 or so distinct CDR3 sequences, roughly 94% of them appearing once. Input material: CD4+ T cells from PBMCs. The receptors shown here come from a human donor in good health.

The genes are TRBV2 and TRBJ2-2; possibly TRBD1 for D (6 bases). V lost 8 bases and J 7 bases, leaving 17 bases between the germline ends. CDR1 is SNHLY and CDR2 is FYNNEI in the germline V gene. CDR3 length equals 14 residues. CDR3 amino acids: CASSVGQGYGELFF. The CDR3 DNA follows: TGTGCCAGCTCAGTCGGCCAGGGGTACGGGGAGCTGTTTTTT.

The gene calls are TRBV28 and TRBJ2-7, with TRBD2 matching 11 bases. Trimming took 6 bases from V and 2 from J; bases not matched to a gene: 9. CDR1 and CDR2 (germline): MDHEN, SYDVKM. The CDR3 has 16 residues. CDR3 amino acids: CASRQRTSGLAYEQYF. In nucleotides, the CDR3 is TGTGCCAGCAGACAACGGACTAGCGGGTTAGCCTACGAGCAGTACTTC.

This chain links TRBV5-4 with TRBJ2-5, with D possibly called TRBD1 or TRBD2 (5 bases each). Per germline, CDR1 SGHNT and CDR2 YYREEE (reference sequence). V lost 0 bases to trimming and J lost 5 bases, with 8 bases between them. The CDR3 sequence is 13 residues long. In nucleotides, the CDR3 is TGTGCCAGCAGCTTGGGGGGGTATGAGACCCAGTACTTC. Its protein is CASSLGGYETQYF.